This TCR beta chain is from a study of blood T cell repertoires in COVID-19. The repertoire was sequenced with immunoSEQ multiplex PCR; TCRdb's copy has only in-frame clones and lacks some. Of 330,000 or so clones in the sample, roughly 86% were seen once. The germline V and J ends were trimmed by 2 bases and 3 bases, with 20 bases remaining between them. CDR3 length: 17 residues. Per the germline V gene, CDR1 is LNHDA and CDR2 is SQIVND (reference sequence). The TCR sequence derives from a man aged 25 to 40 with COVID-19, enrolled during active disease. The rearrangement links TRBV19 to TRBJ2-7; possible D gene TRBD1, 6 bases. Sequencing was done on a sample of peripheral blood. CDR3 region: CASSILPQGQRRYEQYF. The CDR3 DNA sequence: TGTGCCAGTAGTATATTGCCGCAGGGACAACGACGCTACGAGCAGTACTTC.